The 28 T cell receptor beta chains in this list originate from one sample, sequenced in a study of control samples from healthy donors and cancer patients. The protocol was immunoSEQ multiplex PCR, while the TCRdb copy is restricted to in-frame clones and leaves out a portion. The sample gives about 20,000 clones, around 90% of which show up once; approximately 9.3% is in the top ten. Sample: PBMCs. All receptors derive from a woman aged 55-70 years with head and neck cancer.

The CDR3 is CATSDLRGGSYNEQFF. As DNA, the CDR3 is TGTGCCACCAGTGATTTGCGGGGGGGCTCCTACAATGAGCAGTTCTTC. The chain carries TRBV24-1 and TRBJ2-1, with 8 bases matching TRBD2. Germline values: CDR1 KGHDR, CDR2 SFDVKD. The length of the CDR3 is 16 residues. The junction had 0 bases not matched to a gene; V was cut back by 0 bases and J by 0 bases.

This clone occurred a few times. V gene TRBV5-1 combines with J gene TRBJ2-1, with D hard to call. Germline V gene lookup returns CDR1 SGHRS and CDR2 YFSETQ. The CDR3 runs to 13 residues. V was shortened by 0 bases and J by 15 bases, with 16 bases between the two germline ends. DNA of the CDR3: TGCGCCAGCAGCTTGGCAGGCCGTTCCCTGGGGTTCTTC. Protein sequence: CASSLAGRSLGFF.

In its sample, this clone was seen once. The chain recombines TRBV27 with TRBJ1-2, with D perhaps TRBD1 (6 bases). The germline V gene encodes CDR1 MNHEY and CDR2 SMNVEV (reference sequence). CDR3 length: 13 residues. With 3 bases removed from V and 5 bases from J, the gap between germline ends came to 10 bases. Here the CDR3 DNA reads TGTGCCAGCAGTTTCAGGGGTGGGTATGGCTACACCTTC. Amino acids: CASSFRGGYGYTF.

The J gene is TRBJ2-2, the V gene TRBV7-3; 8 bases map to TRBD1. Looked up from germline, CDR1 is SGHTA and CDR2 is FQGTGA. This CDR3 comprises 16 residues. V lost 5 bases and J lost 2; bases outside the gene matches: 7. The CDR3 region is CASSQAGTGNTGELFF. In nucleotides, the CDR3 is TGTGCCAGCAGCCAAGCCGGGACAGGAAACACCGGGGAGCTGTTTTTT.

The rearrangement joins TRBV6-5 to TRBJ1-3; 7 bases match TRBD1. This CDR3 spans 15 amino acids. With 2 bases clipped from V and 3 bases from J, the junction kept 4 bases outside the gene matches. CDR1 and CDR2 from the germline V gene are MNHEY and SVGAGI. The CDR3, as DNA: TGTGCCAGCAGTTACGCGACAGGGATTGGAAACACCATATATTTT. Residues: CASSYATGIGNTIYF.

The V and J genes are TRBV2 and TRBJ1-2; D remains ambiguous. There are 14 residues in the CDR3. Germline lookup yields CDR1 SNHLY and CDR2 FYNNEI. The ends were cut back, 6 bases at V and 7 bases at J, with 18 bases in the middle. The CDR3 is CASRAGPSGGGYTF. CDR3 sequence (DNA): TGTGCCAGCAGGGCAGGCCCCTCCGGTGGTGGCTACACCTTC.

This chain joins TRBV27 and TRBJ2-4, with TRBD2 identical over 11 bases. The CDR3 sequence is 20 residues long. J lost 0 bases, V lost 6 bases, and 16 bases had no gene match. The V gene's germline CDR1 is MNHEY and CDR2 SMNVEV (reference sequence). The CDR3 is CASSQRQGTSGNLAKNIQYF. The CDR3 coding sequence is TGTGCCAGCAGCCAGAGACAGGGGACTAGCGGAAATCTAGCCAAAAACATTCAGTACTTC.

This CDR3 reads CAISETANYGYTF. CDR3 sequence (DNA): TGTGCCATCAGTGAGACAGCTAACTATGGCTACACCTTC. This chain uses TRBV10-3 with TRBJ1-2, with D unresolved. The CDR3 loop spans 13 amino acids. Germline values: CDR1 ENHRY, CDR2 SYGVKD. The V and J ends lost 2 bases and 0 bases respectively, with 4 bases between them.

V and J are TRBV24-1 and TRBJ2-7; no clear D gene. Trimming removed 0 bases from V and 2 bases from J, with 10 bases in between. Germline-derived CDR1 and CDR2 are KGHDR and SFDVKD. The CDR3 spans 15 residues. The CDR3 DNA is TGTGCCACCAGTGATTTGTTAGTACCTCCCTACGAGCAGTACTTC. This translates into CATSDLLVPPYEQYF.

This clone was observed a few times. The chain recombines TRBV5-4 with TRBJ1-4; tentative D call: TRBD1 (6 bases). This CDR3 contains 16 residues. V lost 4 bases and J lost 8, with 21 bases in between. CDR1 is SGHNT, CDR2 YYREEE, per germline (reference sequence). Written as DNA, the CDR3 is TGTGCCAGCAGCGACGGGAGCCGGGACACCCGAGAAAAACTGTTTTTT. Translating gives CASSDGSRDTREKLFF.

This chain connects TRBV24-1 to TRBJ2-2; D possibly corresponds to TRBD2 (6 bases). Germline V lookup: CDR1 KGHDR, CDR2 SFDVKD. The CDR3 has 15 amino acids. The V end lost 3 bases, the J end lost 6 bases, and 13 bases lay between the germline ends. The CDR3 sequence is CATSDPARGSGELFF. The CDR3 DNA sequence: TGTGCCACCAGTGATCCGGCTCGGGGGTCCGGGGAGCTGTTTTTT.

The V call is TRBV10-3, the J call TRBJ2-7, with 8 bases fitting TRBD2. With 3 bases clipped from V and 4 bases from J, the junction kept 8 bases outside the gene matches. CDR1 and CDR2 from the germline V gene are ENHRY and SYGVKD. This CDR3 comprises 15 residues. The CDR3 loop reads CAISDSGGPGYEQYF. In DNA form, the CDR3 reads TGTGCCATCAGTGATTCGGGAGGGCCAGGGTACGAGCAGTACTTC.

This rearrangement joins TRBV30 to TRBJ2-7; D might be TRBD1 (6 bases). The V end was cut by 2 bases, the J end by 2 bases, with 13 bases between. Germline CDR1 reads GTSNPN; CDR2 reads SVGIG (reference sequence). The CDR3 covers 14 residues. The CDR3 loop is CAWSRPGVTYEQYF. In DNA form, the CDR3 reads TGTGCCTGGAGTAGGCCAGGGGTCACCTACGAGCAGTACTTC.

This clone was seen only once. The chain uses TRBV2 and TRBJ1-6; D gene ambiguous. The CDR3 is made up of 13 amino acids. V was cut by 4 bases and J by 5 bases, with 6 bases left in between. Germline assignment: CDR1 SNHLY and CDR2 FYNNEI. The CDR3 sequence: CASSAGNNSPLHF. The CDR3 nucleotides are TGTGCCAGCAGTGCTGGGAATAATTCACCCCTCCACTTT.

The chain joins TRBV18 to TRBJ2-5; D may be TRBD1 or TRBD2 (5 bases each). This CDR3 comprises 15 residues. V was cut by 1 base and J by 0 bases, with 9 bases left in between. The germline gives CDR1 KGHSH, CDR2 LQKENI. CDR3 loop: CASSPRGAHQETQYF. CDR3 sequence (DNA): TGTGCCAGCTCACCACGAGGGGCGCACCAAGAGACCCAGTACTTC.

This chain's CDR3 is CASSYEENTEAFF. In DNA, the CDR3 is TGTGCCAGCAGTTACGAGGAGAACACTGAAGCTTTCTTT. This chain joins TRBV6-2 or TRBV6-3 and TRBJ1-1, with D unclear. Germline CDR1 reads MNHEY; CDR2 reads SVGEGT. V lost 2 bases, J lost 1 base, and 5 bases lay in between. This CDR3 is 13 amino acids long.

The chain joins TRBV2 to TRBJ2-7, with TRBD2 matching 14 bases. This CDR3 has 18 residues. J lost 4 bases, V lost 1 base, and 9 bases had no gene match. Per germline, CDR1 SNHLY and CDR2 FYNNEI. The CDR3 loop reads CASSEEPPGLAGVYEQYF. CDR3 bases: TGTGCCAGCAGTGAAGAACCTCCGGGACTAGCGGGAGTATACGAGCAGTACTTC.

This chain joins TRBV18 and TRBJ2-7, with no clear D. The length of the CDR3 is 18 residues. V was trimmed by 4 bases and J by 1 base, leaving 23 bases between them. CDR1 is KGHSH and CDR2 is LQKENI in the germline V gene. The CDR3 DNA follows: TGTGCCAGCTCACTGAGGCCCTTAGAGACACCAACGTCCTACGAGCAGTACTTC. Translated: CASSLRPLETPTSYEQYF.

This clone was counted once. The chain joins TRBV3-1 (or the pseudogene TRBV3-2) to TRBJ2-7; possible D gene TRBD2, 5 bases. Germline loops: CDR1 LGHDT, CDR2 YNNKEL (reference sequence). V dropped 4 bases and J dropped 6 bases, with 16 bases sitting between them. CDR3 length: 14 amino acids. CDR3 protein: CASSLKIAMGEQYF. DNA for the CDR3: TGTGCCAGCAGCCTTAAAATAGCGATGGGCGAGCAGTACTTC.

The chain couples TRBV27 to TRBJ2-6; unclear D gene. V gave up 0 bases and J gave up 1 base, with 1 base separating them. The CDR3 has 14 amino acids. CDR1 and CDR2 from the germline V gene are MNHEY and SMNVEV (reference sequence). CDR3 bases: TGTGCCAGCAGTTTATCATCTGGGGCCAACGTCCTGACTTTC. Translating gives CASSLSSGANVLTF.

The chain employs TRBV27 and TRBJ2-2; 7 bases align to TRBD1. CDR1 and CDR2 (germline): MNHEY, SMNVEV (reference sequence). The ends lost 3 bases at V and 0 bases at J; junction bases unmatched: 4. The CDR3 runs 16 residues. The CDR3 here is CASSFRQGANTGELFF. CDR3 nucleotide sequence: TGTGCCAGCAGTTTCCGGCAGGGGGCGAACACCGGGGAGCTGTTTTTT.

The chain links TRBV24-1 to TRBJ2-3, with 11 bases aligning to TRBD2. The CDR3 runs to 17 residues. V was clipped by 5 bases and J by 5 bases; unmatched bases: 11. Germline loops: CDR1 KGHDR, CDR2 SFDVKD. The CDR3 sequence is CATSGKQDLAGGDTQYF. CDR3 sequence (DNA): TGTGCCACCAGTGGGAAACAGGATCTAGCGGGAGGAGATACGCAGTATTTT.

The rearrangement uses TRBV21-1 and TRBJ2-7. TRBV21-1 is reported as a pseudogene. This CDR3 is built from 16 residues. CDR3 in DNA: TGTGCCAGCAGCACCCTGGACCCTCCTTTTCACTACGAGCAGTACTTC. This gives the protein CASSTLDPPFHYEQYF.

In its sample, this clone was seen a few times. The chain combines TRBV6-5 with TRBJ1-1; D uncertain. Germline CDR1 is MNHEY and CDR2 is SVGAGI. V was shortened by 5 bases and J by 4 bases, with 11 bases between the two germline ends. The CDR3 consists of 13 residues. The CDR3 region is CASSPTLITEAFF. The DNA for the CDR3 is TGTGCCAGCAGTCCTACTTTGATCACTGAAGCTTTCTTT.

This clone has a handful of counts. The genes are TRBV13 and TRBJ1-3, with no clear D. V shed 5 bases and J shed 0 bases, with 11 bases lying between them. Germline CDR1 and CDR2: PRHDT and FYEKMQ (reference sequence). The CDR3 loop spans 15 amino acids. The CDR3 region is CASSPPGRSGNTIYF. For the CDR3, the DNA is TGTGCCAGCAGCCCCCCGGGCCGCTCTGGAAACACCATATATTTT.

This chain connects TRBV5-1 to TRBJ2-2; D is unresolved. The CDR3 has 13 amino acids. V lost 0 bases, J lost 4 bases, and 4 bases lay in between. Germline CDR1 SGHRS, CDR2 YFSETQ. The CDR3 nucleotides are TGCGCCAGCAGCTTGGGCATCACCGGGGAGCTGTTTTTT. Protein sequence: CASSLGITGELFF.

The CDR3 nucleotides read TGTGCCAGCTCGCTGGGGTTGGAGAACTCCTACGAGCAGTACTTC. Translation: CASSLGLENSYEQYF. The chain employs TRBV18 and TRBJ2-7; D is undetermined. V was pared by 6 bases and J by 0 bases, with 15 bases between. Germline V CDR1 and CDR2: KGHSH, LQKENI. The CDR3 has 15 residues.

The chain links TRBV9 to TRBJ2-3; the D is unclear. In germline, CDR1 is SGDLS, CDR2 YYNGEE. The CDR3 loop spans 12 amino acids. Trimming cost V 1 base and J 2 bases, with 2 bases left between them. The CDR3 nucleotides read TGTGCCAGCAGCGTACTCACAGATACGCAGTATTTT. Translated: CASSVLTDTQYF.